A selection of T cell receptor beta chains follows, all from one sample in a study of T cell responses to AZD1222 COVID-19 vaccine. Data came from immunoSEQ multiplex PCR; TCRdb stores just in-frame clones and leaves some out. The sample comprises about 160,000 clones, 92% of which are singletons, and roughly 3.3% rests with the top ten. The input for sequencing was peripheral blood, taken 28 days after the second AZD1222 dose. The receptors were sampled from an adult who received the AZD1222 COVID-19 vaccine. The CDR3 runs from the conserved cysteine through the conserved F or W.

J | V | CDR3
TRBJ1-2 | TRBV2 | CASSEALAGARGYTF
TRBJ1-2 | TRBV27 | CASSLSRGTEGYTF
TRBJ1-6 | TRBV6-1 | CASSERGANSPLHF
TRBJ2-2 | TRBV11-2 | CASSSIYRELFF
TRBJ1-2 | TRBV6-6 | CASSITRARNGYTF
TRBJ2-1 | TRBV7-8 | CASSYWTSGRAMAAYNEQFF
TRBJ2-7 | TRBV2 | CALSSEQYF
TRBJ1-6 | TRBV5-6 | CASSFLTAGNSPLHF
TRBJ1-1 | TRBV19 | CASSVSQGVLNTEAFF
TRBJ2-1 | TRBV2 | CASRGVVGLAQFF
TRBJ2-7 | TRBV6-5 | CASSYRDSYEQYF
TRBJ2-2 | TRBV28 | CASSGQQNTGELFF
TRBJ1-2 | TRBV6-1 | CASSEATRGRRYGYTF
TRBJ2-6 | TRBV27 | CASSQGPGTGLSGANVLTF
TRBJ1-1 | TRBV12-3/TRBV12-4 | CASKFEGTEAFF
TRBJ1-2 | TRBV19 | CASSIGAGRTNYGYTF
TRBJ1-5 | TRBV5-8 | CASSLGRGGLNQPQHF
TRBJ2-3 | TRBV7-3 | CASSSTSGGVGGDTQYF
TRBJ1-4 | TRBV18 | CASSQRDGNEKLFF
TRBJ1-2 | TRBV28 | CASSLPGAYYGYTF
TRBJ2-1 | TRBV12-3/TRBV12-4 | CASSLGQDNEQFF
TRBJ1-6 | TRBV7-9 | CASSLSRYNSPLHF
TRBJ2-2 | TRBV10-3 | CAISESWTSGAGELFF
TRBJ2-3 | TRBV29-1 | CSVQETDTQYF
TRBJ2-5 | TRBV14 | CASSPQGVPYQETQYF
TRBJ1-1 | TRBV27 | CASSLVGDREAFF
TRBJ2-2 | TRBV9 | CASSATGTGELFF
TRBJ2-7 | TRBV11-2 | CASSIQMVGGYEQYF
TRBJ2-1 | TRBV27 | CASSFGTAGNEQFF
TRBJ2-3 | TRBV4-3 | CASSLAGGSTDTQYF
TRBJ1-2 | TRBV5-4 | CASSLFQGGYGYTF
TRBJ2-7 | TRBV30 | CAWSLAYEQYF
TRBJ1-2 | TRBV10-2 | CASSEPPSHTF
TRBJ1-1 | TRBV10-3 | CAISENKDTEAFF
TRBJ2-7 | TRBV19 | CASRDPGQGYHEQYF
TRBJ2-7 | TRBV6-6 | CASREQGSDEQYF
TRBJ2-5 | TRBV5-1 | CASSLGQGGETQYF
TRBJ2-6 | TRBV19 | CASSTSRGANVLTF
TRBJ2-2 | TRBV18 | CASSLTSGKTNTGELFF
TRBJ1-2 | TRBV25-1 | CASSGEGRVGYTF
TRBJ2-2 | TRBV19 | CASTGTGSTTGELFF
TRBJ1-2 | TRBV18 | CASSPPSGGYTF
TRBJ2-7 | TRBV28 | CASSFYISYEQYF
TRBJ1-5 | TRBV12-3/TRBV12-4 | CASRLGSNQPQHF
TRBJ2-7 | TRBV28 | CASRVGDRASEQYF
TRBJ1-6 | TRBV14 | CASSRRDSYNSPLHF
TRBJ2-3 | TRBV5-1 | CASSLGGFSDTQYF
TRBJ1-2 | TRBV7-6 | CASSFGGDRENGYTF
TRBJ1-3 | TRBV4-1 | CASSQGQGAGNTIYF
TRBJ1-1 | TRBV3-1/TRBV3-2 | CASSPRNTEAFF
TRBJ2-7 | TRBV27 | CASSFRTGGYEQYF
TRBJ1-2 | TRBV12-3/TRBV12-4 | CASSQAGNYGYTF
TRBJ1-5 | TRBV27 | CASSPTGGYQPQHF
TRBJ2-7 | TRBV6-5 | CASSYSGGTYEQYF
TRBJ2-5 | TRBV18 | CASSPPYSIGQETQYF
TRBJ1-4 | TRBV6-2/TRBV6-3 | CASSLGGEKLFF
TRBJ2-1 | TRBV4-3 | CASSLEAGARYNEQFF
TRBJ2-1 | TRBV9 | CASTKDLSDYNEQFF